What follows are 18 T cell receptor beta chains derived from one specimen sequenced in a study of cytomegalovirus exposure and HLA in healthy donors (dated 2017 in TCRdb). Libraries came from the immunoSEQ multiplex PCR assay. For the multiplex PCR, a mixture combining 60 forward primers for TCR Vbeta segments and 13 reverse primers for TCR Jbeta segments was used. TCRdb stores this immuneACCESS table with in-frame sequences only. Part of the clones is absent; in the studies checked, under half of the shortfall reflects unresolved V genes, and no reason is known for the rest. A total of 220,000 or so clones appear in this sample, around 83% of them only once. The ten largest account for 2.5% to 3% of the sample. The specimen sequenced was PBMCs. The source of these receptors is a woman between 40 and 55 years old in good health and CMV-seronegative.

This clone was picked up a small number of times. The rearrangement joins TRBV6-6 to TRBJ2-2; D is unresolved. This CDR3 is 14 amino acids long. Germline V gene data show CDR1 as MNHNY and CDR2 as SVGAGI (reference sequence). Trimming took off 6 bases at V and 6 bases at J, with 14 bases between the two ends. CDR3 region: CASSYTTSPGELFF. The CDR3 coding sequence is TGTGCCAGCAGCTACACCACTTCACCCGGGGAGCTGTTTTTT.

The chain carries TRBV27 and TRBJ2-1, with D maybe TRBD1 (7 bases). The length of the CDR3 is 12 residues. CDR1 and CDR2 from the germline V gene are MNHEY and SMNVEV (reference sequence). Trimming left V 3 bases short and J 10 bases short, with 10 bases between. This CDR3 is CASSFPGGEQFF. As DNA, the CDR3 is TGTGCCAGCAGTTTCCCAGGGGGGGAGCAGTTCTTC.

This chain uses TRBV19 with TRBJ2-5; D may be TRBD1 (5 bases). V was shortened by 3 bases and J by 4 bases, with 9 bases between the two germline ends. Germline assignment: CDR1 LNHDA and CDR2 SQIVND (reference sequence). The CDR3 contains 13 residues. The CDR3 sequence: CASSIGQGETQYF. The CDR3 DNA reads as TGTGCCAGTAGTATCGGTCAGGGAGAGACCCAGTACTTC.

The rearrangement uses TRBV4-1 and TRBJ2-1, with 14 bases fitting TRBD2. CDR1 is MGHRA and CDR2 is YSYEKL in the germline V gene. The CDR3 loop spans 17 amino acids. After removal of 6 bases from V and 8 bases from J, the junction contained 12 bases not matched to a gene. The CDR3 sequence: CASSQIKTSGRVDEQFF. CDR3 in DNA: TGCGCCAGCAGTCAAATCAAGACTAGCGGGAGGGTAGATGAGCAGTTCTTC.

This clone was seen a few times. The rearrangement uses TRBV20-1 and TRBJ2-1; 8 bases map to TRBD1. CDR3 length: 11 amino acids. V lost 5 bases and J lost 15; bases outside the gene matches: 9. From germline, CDR1 is DFQATT and CDR2 SNEGSKA (reference sequence). In DNA form, the CDR3 reads TGCAGTGCTCTGGACAGGGCCACAACGTTCTTC. Its translation: CSALDRATTFF.

The chain joins TRBV7-2 to TRBJ2-7, with 12 bases that match TRBD1. The germline gives CDR1 SGHTA, CDR2 FQGNSA. The CDR3 runs 15 residues. The junction had 6 bases not matched to a gene; V was cut back by 5 bases and J by 4 bases. CDR3 coding DNA: TGTGCCAGCAGCGCCCGGGACAGGGGGCTTTACGAGCAGTACTTC. Translating it yields CASSARDRGLYEQYF.

The chain links TRBV5-8 to TRBJ2-3; TRBD1 matches at 9 bases. CDR1 is SGHTS and CDR2 is YDEGEE in the germline V gene. V lost 4 bases to trimming and J lost 0 bases; unmatched junction nucleotides: 3. This CDR3 is 15 amino acids long. The CDR3 protein is CASSAGTGSTDTQYF. CDR3 nucleotides: TGTGCCAGCAGCGCGGGGACAGGGAGCACAGATACGCAGTATTTT.

This clone was observed a handful of times. The J gene is TRBJ1-1, the V gene TRBV7-9; 8 bases map to TRBD1. V shed 6 bases and J 6 bases; nucleotides not matched to a gene: 9. The germline CDR1 and CDR2 sequences are SEHNR and FQNEAQ (reference sequence). The CDR3 sequence is 14 residues long. CDR3: CASSPTGGGSEAFF. In DNA, the CDR3 is TGTGCCAGCAGTCCAACAGGGGGAGGGTCTGAAGCTTTCTTT.

This clone was seen more than once but under ten times. The chain joins TRBV2 to TRBJ1-5, with TRBD1 as a possible D gene (5 bases). The CDR3 sequence is 15 residues long. Trimming took 5 bases from V and 1 from J, leaving 12 bases between them. The V gene's germline CDR1 is SNHLY and CDR2 FYNNEI. The CDR3 reads CASSREQGSNQPQHF. The CDR3 bases are TGTGCCAGCAGTCGCGAGCAGGGCAGCAATCAGCCCCAGCATTTT.

The V gene is TRBV9, the J gene TRBJ2-5, with a tentative D call TRBD2 (6 bases). The CDR3 extends over 14 amino acids. Trimming shortened V by 4 bases and J by 4 bases, and 14 bases separated the two germline ends. Germline V CDR1 and CDR2: SGDLS, YYNGEE. CDR3 DNA: TGTGCCAGCAGCTTTTCTGGGGGGATAGAGACCCAGTACTTC. Amino acid sequence: CASSFSGGIETQYF.

The chain is built from TRBV6-5 and TRBJ1-2, with no clear D. The germline gives CDR1 MNHEY, CDR2 SVGAGI. The CDR3 spans 14 residues. The V end lost 5 bases, the J end lost 4 bases, and 14 bases lay between the germline ends. CDR3 bases: TGTGCCAGCAGTCTGGGAGGGTGGAGCTATGGCTACACCTTC. Translated: CASSLGGWSYGYTF.

The V and J genes are TRBV5-1 and TRBJ2-7; D unresolved. Trimming stripped 4 bases from V and 2 bases from J, with 16 bases between. The CDR3 is 15 residues long. Germline assignment: CDR1 SGHRS and CDR2 YFSETQ. The DNA for the CDR3 is TGCGCCAGCAGCCCCGACCGGGTTACCACCTACGAGCAGTACTTC. It yields the protein CASSPDRVTTYEQYF.

V is TRBV15 and J is TRBJ2-5, with TRBD1 matching 7 bases. CDR3 size: 17 residues. V shed 0 bases, J shed 6 bases, and the junction held 13 bases outside the gene matches. CDR1 and CDR2 (germline): LNHNV, YYDKDF (reference sequence). CDR3 sequence: CATSRDSPGTVRKTQYF. Written as DNA, the CDR3 is TGTGCCACCAGCAGAGATTCACCCGGGACAGTTAGGAAGACCCAGTACTTC.

The sample holds one count of this clone. V is TRBV5-4 and J is TRBJ2-3, with D perhaps TRBD2 (6 bases). The V gene lost 2 bases and the J gene lost 6 bases, with 13 bases spanning the gap. Germline V CDR1 and CDR2: SGHNT, YYREEE (reference sequence). The CDR3 spans 14 residues. CDR3 protein: CASSFASDWDTQYF. The CDR3 DNA is TGTGCCAGCAGCTTCGCTAGCGATTGGGATACGCAGTATTTT.

The V gene is TRBV5-5, the J gene TRBJ2-7, with 8 bases fitting TRBD1. Looked up from germline, CDR1 is SGHKS and CDR2 is YYEKEE (reference sequence). The CDR3 loop spans 14 amino acids. V shed 7 bases and J 7 bases; nucleotides not matched to a gene: 13. CDR3 protein: CASLREQGAREQYF. CDR3 sequence (DNA): TGTGCCAGCCTTCGGGAGCAGGGGGCGAGGGAGCAGTACTTC. Variable domain in full (rest from reference TRBV5-5 and TRBJ2-7): DAGVTQSPTHLIKTRGQQVTLRCSPISGHKSVSWYQQVLGQGPQFIFQYYEKEERGRGNFPDRFSARQFPNYSSELNVNALLLGDSALYLCASLREQGAREQYFGPGTRLTVT.

The chain carries TRBV19 and TRBJ1-5, with D possibly being TRBD1 (5 bases). Germline lookup yields CDR1 LNHDA and CDR2 SQIVND (reference sequence). This CDR3 has 13 amino acids. The ends were cut back, 5 bases at V and 2 bases at J, with 7 bases in the middle. For the CDR3, the DNA is TGTGCCAGTAGTGAACAGGGCAATCAGCCCCAGCATTTT. Amino acids: CASSEQGNQPQHF.

This chain connects TRBV27 to TRBJ2-7; maybe TRBD2 (6 bases). The CDR3 loop spans 15 amino acids. V lost 7 bases and J lost 2, with 18 bases in between. Germline-derived CDR1 and CDR2 are MNHEY and SMNVEV (reference sequence). DNA for the CDR3: TGTGCCAGCAAAGCCGGCGGGACCCCGCCCTACGAGCAGTACTTC. Protein product: CASKAGGTPPYEQYF.

The count of this clone is one. The rearrangement uses TRBV27 and TRBJ2-1; no firm D call. Germline assignment: CDR1 MNHEY and CDR2 SMNVEV (reference sequence). Trimming removed 3 bases at V and 9 bases at J, with 15 bases between. The CDR3 sequence is 14 residues long. Here the CDR3 reads CASSFAPLVGEQFF. CDR3 DNA: TGTGCCAGCAGTTTTGCCCCTTTAGTTGGTGAGCAGTTCTTC.